This T cell receptor beta chain is drawn from a study of blood T cell repertoires in COVID-19. Produced via immunoSEQ multiplex PCR; TCRdb's table is partial and in-frame only. This sample has 200,000 or so clones, with 60% to 80% found just once. This CDR3 spans 15 amino acids. Trimming removed 5 bases from V and 5 bases from J; junction bases left unmatched: 11. Germline loops: CDR1 SGHTA, CDR2 FQGNSA. This TCR was sampled from a man aged 60 to 69 with active or convalescent COVID-19. The chain is built from TRBV7-2 and TRBJ2-5, with 7 positions matching TRBD1. Sequences were obtained from peripheral blood. The CDR3 spells CASSPQGQRGETQYF. For the CDR3, the DNA is TGTGCCAGCAGCCCTCAGGGACAGCGCGGGGAGACCCAGTACTTC.